The TCR beta chain described here comes from a study of blood T cell repertoires in COVID-19. In the source study's methods: By means of reference gene primer amplification, nucleated cell counts were estimated. The assay was immunoSEQ multiplex PCR, and TCRdb's table has in-frame clones only and misses some. The V and J calls and clone size are taken from that table; D and trimming were inferred from the DNA. The sample has 35,000 to 50,000 clones; over 70% are singletons. Between the trimmed V and J ends, which lost 0 bases and 6 bases, there was a span of 9 bases. The CDR3 runs to 15 residues. The V gene's germline CDR1 is MRHNA and CDR2 SNTAGT.

Sequenced input: peripheral blood. V usage is TRBV6-4 and J usage is TRBJ1-6, with a possible D match to TRBD1 (6 bases). This sequence originates from a woman between 40 and 55 years old with acute or convalescent COVID-19. CDR3 DNA: TGTGCCAGCAGTGACTCCGGGACACCTAATTCACCCCTCCACTTT. Protein sequence: CASSDSGTPNSPLHF.